A single sample is the source of the 21 T cell receptor beta chains below, sequenced in a study of yellow fever vaccine responses in identical twins (dated by TCRdb to 2016 to 2019). The library was generated by RT-PCR. Sequencing was performed on an Illumina HiSeq 2500. TCRdb redid the processing of the public reads, applying fastp at Q25 and MiXCR, and retained in-frame beta chains. Each CDR3 protein gets just one entry, which takes the most common genes and DNA from the rows behind it. This sample lists about 2,200 distinct CDR3 sequences; less than 85% were detected once. The biggest ten clones account for under 4.5% of the sample. This specimen consisted of T cells from blood (PBMCs), unsorted or a sorted subset (not recorded which), obtained before or after yellow fever vaccination (not recorded which). These receptors originate from a woman between 18 and 29 years old who received the yellow fever vaccine. Donor details come from another sample of the same person, matched by shared clones.

The chain couples TRBV29-1 to TRBJ2-3, with D unresolved. Trimming took 3 bases from V and 3 from J, leaving 7 bases between them. The CDR3 runs to 12 residues. From germline, CDR1 is SQVTM and CDR2 ANQGSEA. The CDR3 reads CSVDPETDTQYF. The CDR3 nucleotides read TGCAGCGTTGACCCGGAAACAGATACGCAGTATTTT.

The gene calls are TRBV11-2 and TRBJ2-1, with TRBD1 matching over 7 bases. Germline V CDR1 and CDR2: SGHAT, FQNNGV. This CDR3 spans 13 amino acids. V lost 8 bases to trimming and J lost 4 bases; unmatched junction nucleotides: 5. The CDR3 loop reads CASHRQGYNEQFF. The DNA for the CDR3 is TGTGCCAGCCACAGACAGGGATACAATGAGCAGTTCTTC.

The chain links TRBV19 to TRBJ1-1, with D perhaps TRBD1 (5 bases). CDR1 LNHDA and CDR2 SQIVND come from the germline V gene (reference sequence). This CDR3 is 17 amino acids long. Trimming removed 3 bases from V and 3 bases from J, with 20 bases in between. CDR3 loop: CASSMAGVQLGDTEAFF. CDR3 coding DNA: TGTGCCAGTAGTATGGCGGGTGTTCAGCTAGGGGACACTGAAGCTTTCTTT.

This clonotype was observed a single time. The chain employs TRBV12-3 or TRBV12-4 and TRBJ2-1, with unresolved D. Trimming cost V 3 bases and J 4 bases, with 13 bases left between them. The CDR3 has 15 amino acids. CDR3 nucleotides: TGTGCCAGCAGTTTGTTGGGTGCCCTATACAATGAGCAGTTCTTC. Amino acid sequence: CASSLLGALYNEQFF.

The chain has TRBV9 and TRBJ1-1; D gene uncertain. Germline values: CDR1 SGDLS, CDR2 YYNGEE. The CDR3 is 14 amino acids. Trimming took off 3 bases at V and 1 base at J, with 10 bases between the two ends. The CDR3 spells CASSAPWGNTEAFF. DNA of the CDR3: TGTGCCAGCAGCGCCCCTTGGGGGAACACTGAAGCTTTCTTT.

This chain uses TRBV6-1 with TRBJ1-1; D is ambiguous. Trimming pared 6 bases from V and 4 bases from J, leaving 21 bases between. The CDR3 is made up of 16 amino acids. CDR1 MNHNS and CDR2 SASEGT come from the germline V gene. CDR3 region: CASSPIGRVVGTEAFF. The DNA for the CDR3 is TGTGCCAGCAGCCCTATTGGAAGGGTAGTTGGCACTGAAGCTTTCTTT.

This clonotype was observed a single time. V usage is TRBV7-6 and J usage is TRBJ2-1; TRBD1 might be the D (6 bases). The ends were cut back, 2 bases at V and 7 bases at J, with 12 bases in the middle. The CDR3 has 14 amino acids. Germline V gene sequence: CDR1 SGHVS, CDR2 FNYEAQ. CDR3 sequence reads: CASSLFAGTNEQFF. CDR3 bases: TGTGCCAGCAGCTTATTTGCAGGGACAAATGAGCAGTTCTTC.

V usage is TRBV28 and J usage is TRBJ1-2; TRBD1 agrees at 7 bases. The CDR3 has 15 residues. The V segment lost 5 bases and the J segment 0 bases; nucleotides outside the gene matches: 6. Germline CDR1 MDHEN, CDR2 SYDVKM. The CDR3 DNA is TGTGCCAGCAGTACTCCCGGACAGGCTAACTATGGCTACACCTTC. This gives the protein CASSTPGQANYGYTF.

This chain connects TRBV1 to TRBJ1-5. TRBV1 is assigned pseudogene status. The CDR3 spans 14 residues. CDR3 residues: CTSSHSRAYQPQHF. CDR3 DNA: TGCACCAGCAGCCACTCACGGGCTTATCAGCCCCAGCATTTT.

The chain couples TRBV2 to TRBJ2-2, with D unresolved. The CDR3 loop spans 12 amino acids. V lost 5 bases and J lost 3, with 4 bases in between. Germline V lookup: CDR1 SNHLY, CDR2 FYNNEI. The CDR3 DNA follows: TGTGCCAGCAGTATAGACACCGGGGAGCTGTTTTTT. Protein sequence: CASSIDTGELFF.

V usage is TRBV24-1 and J usage is TRBJ2-5; the match to TRBD1 covers 7 bases. From germline, CDR1 is KGHDR and CDR2 SFDVKD. The CDR3 contains 14 residues. Germline trimming cut 3 bases from V and 4 bases from J; bases unmatched to any gene: 4. CDR3 loop: CATSDRQGAETQYF. The CDR3 nucleotides read TGTGCCACCAGTGATAGACAGGGAGCAGAGACCCAGTACTTC.

The chain couples TRBV2 to TRBJ2-1; TRBD2 is a possible D gene (5 bases). Looked up from germline, CDR1 is SNHLY and CDR2 is FYNNEI. The CDR3 has 14 residues. Deletions cut 8 bases from V and 0 bases from J, with 11 bases between. CDR3 region: CASALRASYNEQFF. Here the CDR3 DNA reads TGTGCCAGCGCACTGAGGGCCTCCTACAATGAGCAGTTCTTC. The full variable domain, in which reference TRBV2 and TRBJ2-1 provide the parts outside the CDR3, is EPEVTQTPSHQVTQMGQEVILRCVPISNHLYFYWYRQILGQKVEFLVSFYNNEISEKSEIFDDQFSVERPDGSNFTLKIRSTKLEDSAMYFCASALRASYNEQFFGPGTRLTVL.

This clonotype came up once. The chain recombines TRBV29-1 with TRBJ2-1, with 11 bases fitting TRBD2. CDR1 SQVTM and CDR2 ANQGSEA come from the germline V gene. The CDR3 is 15 residues long. V lost 3 bases, J lost 9 bases, and 10 bases stayed unmatched. CDR3 sequence reads: CSVDAGLAGGGEQFF. CDR3 coding DNA: TGCAGCGTTGATGCAGGGCTAGCGGGGGGTGGTGAGCAGTTCTTC.

This clonotype was observed a handful of times. The chain joins TRBV6-1 to TRBJ1-1, with no clear D. The ends were cut back, 11 bases at V and 1 base at J, with 8 bases in the middle. Per the germline V gene, CDR1 is MNHNS and CDR2 is SASEGT. This CDR3 spans 11 amino acids. The CDR3 region is CACVKNTEAFF. The CDR3 DNA reads as TGTGCCTGCGTGAAGAACACTGAAGCTTTCTTT.

The genes are TRBV18 and TRBJ2-1, with a tentative D call TRBD2 (6 bases). CDR1 is KGHSH, CDR2 LQKENI, per germline. The V end was cut by 0 bases, the J end by 2 bases, with 11 bases between. The CDR3 has 16 amino acids. The CDR3 DNA reads TGTGCCAGCTCACCACCACCCGCGGGGCCCTACAATGAGCAGTTCTTC. Residues: CASSPPPAGPYNEQFF.

The chain carries TRBV29-1 and TRBJ1-1; 10 nucleotides match TRBD1. Germline CDR1 SQVTM, CDR2 ANQGSEA. The CDR3 is 13 residues long. V lost 7 bases and J lost 5; bases outside the gene matches: 7. The CDR3 spells CSAGTGAGTEAFF. The CDR3 bases are TGCAGCGCCGGGACAGGGGCGGGAACTGAAGCTTTCTTT.

The genes are TRBV20-1 and TRBJ1-5; D gene unclear. The CDR3 extends over 14 amino acids. Germline loops: CDR1 DFQATT, CDR2 SNEGSKA (reference sequence). V was shortened by 3 bases and J by 1 base, with 10 bases between the two germline ends. The CDR3 region has the DNA TGCAGTGCTAGCAACATTAACAGCAATCAGCCCCAGCATTTT. The encoded protein is CSASNINSNQPQHF.

The V and J genes are TRBV14 and TRBJ2-3, with unresolved D. Germline CDR1 and CDR2: SGHDN and FVKESK. This CDR3 has 13 residues. The V and J ends lost 0 bases and 4 bases respectively, with 5 bases between them. CDR3 DNA: TGTGCCAGCAGCCAAGAGAAGTCAGATACGCAGTATTTT. Encoded protein: CASSQEKSDTQYF.

The table lists this clonotype with a count of one. The chain employs TRBV4-3 and TRBJ1-4; D is uncertain. Trimming shortened V by 4 bases and J by 11 bases, and 11 bases separated the two germline ends. Germline V lookup: CDR1 LGHNA, CDR2 YSLEER. This CDR3 has 12 amino acids. Here the CDR3 DNA reads TGCGCCAGCAGCCGACCGCTAGGGAAACTGTTTTTT. Protein product: CASSRPLGKLFF.

The chain has TRBV11-1 and TRBJ2-1; D is unresolved. The germline V and J ends were trimmed by 5 bases and 1 base, with 18 bases remaining between them. Germline values: CDR1 SGHAT, CDR2 FQDESV (reference sequence). The CDR3 spans 17 residues. The CDR3 spells CASSLGSWALSYNEQFF. CDR3 DNA: TGTGCCAGCAGCCTCGGGTCTTGGGCCCTGTCCTACAATGAGCAGTTCTTC.

V and J are TRBV6-1 and TRBJ2-2; 9 nucleotides match TRBD1. Germline V lookup: CDR1 MNHNS, CDR2 SASEGT. V was pared by 9 bases and J by 0 bases, with 8 bases of the junction left unmatched. The CDR3 has 16 residues. The CDR3 region has the DNA TGTGCCAGTGGGACAGGGCAGAACGCGAACACCGGGGAGCTGTTTTTT. It yields the protein CASGTGQNANTGELFF.